These T cell receptor beta chains were read from a single sample in a study of T cells after yellow fever vaccination. Each CDR3 protein gets one entry after TCRdb re-called the 5' RACE reads with MiXCR. The table lists about 130,000 distinct CDR3 sequences, more than 7.5% of them singletons. Material: CD8+ T cells sorted from PBMCs, obtained on the day of the yellow fever booster vaccination. These receptors all come from a man between 18 and 29 years old who received the YFV17D yellow fever vaccine. Each CDR3 is given with its conserved first and last residue. Fields, in order: CDR3 protein, CDR3 DNA, clone size, V gene, J gene, D gene. D genes are given only for firm matches. A clone size is listed for some rows: how often the clone was seen (once, few, many), or a class if it is expanded.

CDR3aa: CSAVTGVGQPQHF; CDR3nt: TGCAGCGCCGTCACAGGGGTAGGTCAGCCCCAGCATTTT; abundance: many; v_gene: TRBV29-1; j_gene: TRBJ1-5; d_gene: TRBD1
CDR3aa: CASSQVPGAGTEAFF; CDR3nt: TGCGCCAGCAGCCAGGTCCCAGGCGCCGGCACTGAAGCTTTCTTT; abundance: .; v_gene: TRBV4-1; j_gene: TRBJ1-1; d_gene: .
CDR3aa: CASSSPTRSYNEQFF; CDR3nt: TGTGCCAGCAGCTCCCCAACTCGCAGTTACAATGAGCAGTTCTTC; abundance: .; v_gene: TRBV7-9; j_gene: TRBJ2-1; d_gene: .
CDR3aa: CASSLGGGWDQPQHF; CDR3nt: TGTGCCAGCAGCCTCGGAGGGGGTTGGGATCAGCCCCAGCATTTT; abundance: .; v_gene: TRBV7-9; j_gene: TRBJ1-5; d_gene: .
CDR3aa: CASSFPAGGIYEQYF; CDR3nt: TGTGCCAGCAGTTTCCCCGCCGGGGGTATCTACGAGCAGTACTTC; abundance: .; v_gene: TRBV12-3/TRBV12-4; j_gene: TRBJ2-7; d_gene: .
CDR3aa: CAWSVGPGDSYEQYF; CDR3nt: TGTGCCTGGAGTGTAGGACCAGGGGACTCCTACGAGCAGTACTTC; abundance: few; v_gene: TRBV30; j_gene: TRBJ2-7; d_gene: .
CDR3aa: CASSFWGIYGYTF; CDR3nt: TGTGCCAGCAGCTTCTGGGGAATCTATGGCTACACCTTC; abundance: few; v_gene: TRBV7-2; j_gene: TRBJ1-2; d_gene: .
CDR3aa: CASSYATGFREQFF; CDR3nt: TGTGCCAGCAGTTACGCGACAGGGTTTCGAGAGCAGTTCTTC; abundance: many; v_gene: TRBV6-6; j_gene: TRBJ2-1; d_gene: TRBD1
CDR3aa: CARPPDRANYGYTF; CDR3nt: TGCGCCAGACCACCAGATAGGGCTAACTATGGCTACACCTTC; abundance: few; v_gene: TRBV23-1; j_gene: TRBJ1-2; d_gene: .
CDR3aa: CASSFKIGAGPEQYF; CDR3nt: TGTGCCAGCAGCTTTAAGATCGGAGCGGGGCCCGAGCAGTACTTC; abundance: .; v_gene: TRBV7-2; j_gene: TRBJ2-7; d_gene: TRBD2
CDR3aa: CASKPRISNQPQHF; CDR3nt: TGTGCCAGCAAGCCACGGATCAGCAATCAGCCCCAGCATTTT; abundance: .; v_gene: TRBV6-1; j_gene: TRBJ1-5; d_gene: .
CDR3aa: CASSHRQANTGELFF; CDR3nt: TGCGCCAGCAGCCATAGACAGGCGAACACCGGGGAGCTGTTTTTT; abundance: few; v_gene: TRBV4-1; j_gene: TRBJ2-2; d_gene: .
CDR3aa: CASSVRDRSLDGYTF; CDR3nt: TGTGCCAGCAGCGTTAGGGACAGGTCACTGGATGGCTACACCTTC; abundance: few; v_gene: TRBV9; j_gene: TRBJ1-2; d_gene: TRBD1
CDR3aa: CSARDKFTGLLGYTF; CDR3nt: TGCAGTGCTAGAGATAAGTTTACGGGTCTTCTAGGCTACACCTTC; abundance: .; v_gene: TRBV20-1; j_gene: TRBJ1-2; d_gene: .
CDR3aa: CASSVSGPYQETQYF; CDR3nt: TGTGCCAGCAGCGTTAGCGGCCCGTACCAAGAGACCCAGTACTTC; abundance: many; v_gene: TRBV9; j_gene: TRBJ2-5; d_gene: .
CDR3aa: CASSTAYEQYF; CDR3nt: TGTGCCAGCAGTACCGCCTACGAGCAGTACTTC; abundance: few; v_gene: TRBV27; j_gene: TRBJ2-7; d_gene: .
CDR3aa: CASSEHWTGPTGGNTGELFF; CDR3nt: TGTGCCAGCAGCGAGCACTGGACAGGGCCAACAGGAGGGAACACCGGGGAGCTGTTTTTT; abundance: .; v_gene: TRBV7-2; j_gene: TRBJ2-2; d_gene: TRBD1
CDR3aa: CSARGGGRYEQYF; CDR3nt: TGCAGTGCTAGAGGTGGGGGGCGCTACGAGCAGTACTTC; abundance: .; v_gene: TRBV20-1; j_gene: TRBJ2-7; d_gene: .
CDR3aa: CASSQGTGGIYGYTF; CDR3nt: TGCGCCAGCAGCCAAGGAACAGGGGGAATCTATGGCTACACCTTC; abundance: .; v_gene: TRBV4-3; j_gene: TRBJ1-2; d_gene: TRBD1
CDR3aa: CASSQGSGTGSYEQYF; CDR3nt: TGCGCCAGCAGCCAAGGGTCCGGGACGGGCTCCTACGAGCAGTACTTC; abundance: few; v_gene: TRBV4-1; j_gene: TRBJ2-7; d_gene: .
CDR3aa: CASSRTGTGRDSPLHF; CDR3nt: TGTGCCAGCAGTCGCACCGGGACAGGGAGGGATTCACCCCTCCACTTT; abundance: few; v_gene: TRBV27; j_gene: TRBJ1-6; d_gene: TRBD1
CDR3aa: CASSPDRGPYNEQFF; CDR3nt: TGTGCCAGCAGCCCGGACAGGGGTCCCTACAATGAGCAGTTCTTC; abundance: few; v_gene: TRBV7-2; j_gene: TRBJ2-1; d_gene: TRBD1
CDR3aa: CASSLGFGQDGAKNIQYF; CDR3nt: TGTGCCAGCAGCTTAGGTTTTGGACAGGACGGAGCCAAAAACATTCAGTACTTC; abundance: many; v_gene: TRBV7-6; j_gene: TRBJ2-4; d_gene: TRBD1
CDR3aa: CASSLIRSSYNEQFF; CDR3nt: TGTGCCAGCAGCTTGATCCGGAGCTCCTACAATGAGCAGTTCTTC; abundance: .; v_gene: TRBV5-6; j_gene: TRBJ2-1; d_gene: .
CDR3aa: CASSPGQGLNEQFF; CDR3nt: TGTGCCAGCAGCCCGGGACAGGGGTTGAATGAGCAGTTCTTC; abundance: few; v_gene: TRBV6-4; j_gene: TRBJ2-1; d_gene: TRBD1
CDR3aa: CASTLQGAYNEQFF; CDR3nt: TGTGCCAGCACCCTACAGGGGGCGTACAATGAGCAGTTCTTC; abundance: .; v_gene: TRBV12-3/TRBV12-4; j_gene: TRBJ2-1; d_gene: TRBD1
CDR3aa: CSARDSLKNIQYF; CDR3nt: TGCAGCGCCCGGGACAGCCTCAAAAACATTCAGTACTTC; abundance: many; v_gene: TRBV29-1; j_gene: TRBJ2-4; d_gene: TRBD1
CDR3aa: CASSVHTGTSGVPSTDTQYF; CDR3nt: TGCGCCAGCAGCGTACACACCGGGACTAGCGGGGTTCCTAGCACAGATACGCAGTATTTT; abundance: few; v_gene: TRBV4-3; j_gene: TRBJ2-3; d_gene: TRBD2
CDR3aa: CASSLYPVRSPGPGGQNTIYF; CDR3nt: TGTGCCAGTAGCCTCTATCCGGTCCGGAGCCCGGGTCCAGGAGGGCAAAACACCATATATTTT; abundance: .; v_gene: TRBV19; j_gene: TRBJ1-3; d_gene: .
CDR3aa: CASSLGNEQFF; CDR3nt: TGTGCCAGCAGTTTAGGCAATGAGCAGTTCTTC; abundance: many; v_gene: TRBV12-3/TRBV12-4; j_gene: TRBJ2-1; d_gene: .
CDR3aa: CATGGPYNEQFF; CDR3nt: TGCGCCACCGGGGGTCCGTACAATGAGCAGTTCTTC; abundance: .; v_gene: TRBV4-1; j_gene: TRBJ2-1; d_gene: .